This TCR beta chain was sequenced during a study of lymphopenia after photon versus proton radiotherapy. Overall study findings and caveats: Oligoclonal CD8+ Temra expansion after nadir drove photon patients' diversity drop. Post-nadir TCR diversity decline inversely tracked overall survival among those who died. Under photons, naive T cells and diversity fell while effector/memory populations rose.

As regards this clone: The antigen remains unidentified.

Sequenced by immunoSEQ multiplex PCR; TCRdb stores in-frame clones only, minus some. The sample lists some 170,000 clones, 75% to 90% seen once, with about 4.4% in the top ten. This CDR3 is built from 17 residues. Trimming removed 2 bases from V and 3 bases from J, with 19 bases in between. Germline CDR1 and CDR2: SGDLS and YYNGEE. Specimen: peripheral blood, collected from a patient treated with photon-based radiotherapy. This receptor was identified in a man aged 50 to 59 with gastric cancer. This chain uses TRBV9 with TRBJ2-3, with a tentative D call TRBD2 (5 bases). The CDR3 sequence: CASSVSDWPLSTDTQYF. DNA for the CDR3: TGTGCCAGCAGCGTTAGCGACTGGCCATTATCTACAGATACGCAGTATTTT.